These 10 T cell receptor beta chains were sequenced from one sample in a study of identical twins (dated by TCRdb to the mid-2010s). Receptors were amplified or captured by 5' RACE. Data came from an Illumina HiSeq 2000. Through fastp at Q25 and MiXCR, TCRdb rebuilt clones from the public reads, retaining in-frame beta chains. Rows are unified per CDR3 protein, each entry keeping the most common DNA and genes. Recorded for this sample are 650,000 to 800,000 distinct CDR3 sequences; 8.6% of them occurred a single time. The top ten clones comprise approximately 0.89% of the sample. This sample also appeared in a second study, on yellow fever vaccine responses in identical twins.

The sequenced sample was PBMCs. The source is a woman under 30 in good health.

The chain combines TRBV6-5 with TRBJ1-2; TRBD1 matches at 8 bases. V lost 0 bases to trimming and J lost 8 bases; unmatched junction nucleotides: 8. The CDR3 runs 15 residues. Germline V gene lookup returns CDR1 MNHEY and CDR2 SVGAGI. The CDR3 nucleotides read TGTGCCAGCAGTTACTCGCGGACAGGGACCGGGGGCTACACCTTC. It is translated as CASSYSRTGTGGYTF.

The chain carries TRBV29-1 and TRBJ2-3, with 7 bases matching TRBD2. The CDR3 has 16 amino acids. Germline V gene lookup returns CDR1 SQVTM and CDR2 ANQGSEA. V was pared by 0 bases and J by 6 bases, with 12 bases of the junction left unmatched. CDR3 coding DNA: TGCAGCGTTGAAGACCCCCAACCGGGAGCGGGGGATACGCAGTATTTT. It translates to CSVEDPQPGAGDTQYF.

The sample holds a few counts of this clonotype. This chain uses TRBV27 with TRBJ2-7; TRBD1 or TRBD2 may be the D gene (5 bases each). Germline assignment: CDR1 MNHEY and CDR2 SMNVEV (reference sequence). V lost 3 bases, J lost 2 bases, and 11 bases lay in between. This CDR3 is built from 14 residues. This chain's CDR3 is CASSFLGVTYEQYF. CDR3 DNA: TGTGCCAGCAGTTTCCTGGGGGTGACCTACGAGCAGTACTTC.

The chain carries TRBV29-1 and TRBJ2-2, with TRBD2 matching over 8 bases. The germline V gene has CDR1 SQVTM and CDR2 ANQGSEA. The ends lost 7 bases at V and 5 bases at J; junction bases unmatched: 12. The CDR3 totals 15 residues. CDR3 in amino acids: CSGGGAGEGTGELFF. CDR3 nucleotide sequence: TGCAGCGGCGGAGGAGCGGGAGAGGGGACCGGGGAGCTGTTTTTT.

Ten or more counts support this clonotype. The chain couples TRBV7-9 to TRBJ2-5, with D unresolved. Germline values: CDR1 SEHNR, CDR2 FQNEAQ (reference sequence). The CDR3 runs 12 residues. V was cut by 7 bases and J by 1 base, with 7 bases left in between. CDR3 sequence (DNA): TGTGCCAGCACTGAAGGCCAAGAGACCCAGTACTTC. Amino acid sequence: CASTEGQETQYF.

The sample holds many counts of this clonotype. The rearrangement uses TRBV7-2 and TRBJ2-2; unclear D gene. Germline V gene lookup returns CDR1 SGHTA and CDR2 FQGNSA. The germline V and J ends were trimmed by 5 bases and 4 bases, with 20 bases remaining between them. The CDR3 runs to 17 residues. In DNA, the CDR3 is TGTGCCAGCAGCCCCAAGTCGGCAGGCTTATTCACCGGGGAGCTGTTTTTT. It translates to CASSPKSAGLFTGELFF.

This clonotype showed up many times. For the CDR3, the DNA is TGTGCCAGCAGTTACTCCCCCCCTACGGGAGTCTACAATGAGCAGTTCTTC. Translated: CASSYSPPTGVYNEQFF. The J gene is TRBJ2-1, the V gene TRBV6-2 or TRBV6-3, with D maybe TRBD2 (6 bases). CDR1 MNHEY and CDR2 SVGEGT come from the germline V gene. Trimming removed 0 bases from V and 3 bases from J, with 15 bases in between. The CDR3 length is 17 residues.

The CDR3 sequence: CASTPELLGTQYF. DNA of the CDR3: TGTGCCAGCACTCCCGAACTCTTGGGGACCCAGTACTTC. The rearrangement uses TRBV12-3 or TRBV12-4 and TRBJ2-5; no firm D call. V lost 7 bases to trimming and J lost 7 bases, with 16 bases between them. The CDR3 contains 13 residues.

This clonotype was seen once. At one end the junction does not follow the germline gene, possibly because of a read error. This chain uses TRBV12-3 or TRBV12-4 with TRBJ2-1; 7 bases are shared with TRBD2. The CDR3 extends over 18 amino acids. In nucleotides, the CDR3 is TGTACCAGCAGTCACTATAAGATACTAGCGCCCTTATCCAATGAGCAGTTCTTC. This codes for CTSSHYKILAPLSNEQFF.

This clonotype was recorded a few times. This chain connects TRBV12-3 or TRBV12-4 to TRBJ2-3; 14 positions match TRBD2. J lost 4 bases, V lost 2 bases, and 5 bases had no gene match. The CDR3 contains 17 residues. The CDR3 nucleotides read TGTGCCAGCAGTTTACTAGGGACTAGCGGGAGTTCAGATACGCAGTATTTT. It encodes CASSLLGTSGSSDTQYF.